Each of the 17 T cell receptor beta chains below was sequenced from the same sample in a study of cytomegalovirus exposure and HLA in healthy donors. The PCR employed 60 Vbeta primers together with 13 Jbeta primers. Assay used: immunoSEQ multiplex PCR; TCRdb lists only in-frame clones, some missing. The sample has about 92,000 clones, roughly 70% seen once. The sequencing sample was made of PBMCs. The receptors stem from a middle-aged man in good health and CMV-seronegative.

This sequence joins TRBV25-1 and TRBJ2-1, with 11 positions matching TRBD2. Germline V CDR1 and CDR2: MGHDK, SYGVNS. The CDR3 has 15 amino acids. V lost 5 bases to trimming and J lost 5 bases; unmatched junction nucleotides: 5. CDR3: CASSHLLAGDNEQFF. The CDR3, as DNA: TGTGCCAGCAGTCACCTACTAGCGGGGGACAATGAGCAGTTCTTC.

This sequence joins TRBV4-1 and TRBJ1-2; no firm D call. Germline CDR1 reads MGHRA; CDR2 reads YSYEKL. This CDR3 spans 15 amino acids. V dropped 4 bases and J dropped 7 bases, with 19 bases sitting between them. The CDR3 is CASSLRDRGTGGYTF. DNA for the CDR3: TGCGCCAGCAGCCTTAGAGACCGGGGAACGGGTGGCTACACCTTC.

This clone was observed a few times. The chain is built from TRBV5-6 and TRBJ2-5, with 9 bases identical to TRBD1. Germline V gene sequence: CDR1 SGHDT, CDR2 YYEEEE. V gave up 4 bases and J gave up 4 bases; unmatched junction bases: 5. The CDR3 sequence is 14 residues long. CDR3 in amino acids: CASSPGQGLETQYF. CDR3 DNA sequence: TGTGCCAGCAGCCCGGGACAGGGTTTAGAGACCCAGTACTTC.

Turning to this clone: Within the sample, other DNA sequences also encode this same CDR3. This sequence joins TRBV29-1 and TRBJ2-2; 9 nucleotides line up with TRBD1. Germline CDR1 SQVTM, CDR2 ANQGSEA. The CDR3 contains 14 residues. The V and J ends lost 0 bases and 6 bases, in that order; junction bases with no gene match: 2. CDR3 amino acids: CSVEDRDRAGELFF. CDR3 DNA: TGCAGCGTTGAAGATCGGGACAGGGCCGGGGAGCTGTTTTTT.

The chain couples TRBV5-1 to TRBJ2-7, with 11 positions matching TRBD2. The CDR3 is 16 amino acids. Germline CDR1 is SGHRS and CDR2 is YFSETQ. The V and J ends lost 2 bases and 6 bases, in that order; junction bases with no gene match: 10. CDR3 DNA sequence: TGCGCCAGCAGCTTCGGACCCGTTCTAGCGGGAGGCGAGCAGTACGTC. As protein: CASSFGPVLAGGEQYV.

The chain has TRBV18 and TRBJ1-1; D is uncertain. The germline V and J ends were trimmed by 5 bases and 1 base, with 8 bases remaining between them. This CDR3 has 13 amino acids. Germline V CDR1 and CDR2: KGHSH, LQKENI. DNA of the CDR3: TGTGCCAGCTCAGGGCAGTCGAACACTGAAGCTTTCTTT. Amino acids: CASSGQSNTEAFF.

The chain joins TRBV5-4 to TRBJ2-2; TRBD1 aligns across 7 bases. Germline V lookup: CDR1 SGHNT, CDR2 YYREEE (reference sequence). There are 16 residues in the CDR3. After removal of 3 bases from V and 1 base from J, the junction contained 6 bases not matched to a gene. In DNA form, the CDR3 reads TGTGCCAGCAGCTCCATGGGACAGATGAACACCGGGGAGCTGTTTTTT. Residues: CASSSMGQMNTGELFF.

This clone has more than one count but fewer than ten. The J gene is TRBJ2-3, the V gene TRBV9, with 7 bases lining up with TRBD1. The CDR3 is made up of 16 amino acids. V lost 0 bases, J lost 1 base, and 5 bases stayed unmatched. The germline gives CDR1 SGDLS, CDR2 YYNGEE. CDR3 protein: CASSVGGGSGTDTQYF. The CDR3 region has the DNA TGTGCCAGCAGCGTAGGAGGGGGCAGTGGCACAGATACGCAGTATTTT.

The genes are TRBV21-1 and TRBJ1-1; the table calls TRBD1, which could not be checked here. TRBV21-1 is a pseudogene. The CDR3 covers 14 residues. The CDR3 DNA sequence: TGTGCCAGCAGCAAAGCGCAGGGGCACACTGAAGCTTTCTTT. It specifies CASSKAQGHTEAFF.

The CDR3, as DNA: TGTGCCAGCAGCTACCAGCGGGGACAAGAGACCCAGTACTTC. It encodes CASSYQRGQETQYF. V gene TRBV7-2 combines with J gene TRBJ2-5; 7 nucleotides match TRBD2. CDR1 is SGHTA, CDR2 FQGNSA, per germline. The CDR3 is 14 amino acids. J lost 2 bases, V lost 4 bases, and 4 bases had no gene match. Variable domain in full (rest from reference TRBV7-2 and TRBJ2-5): GAGVSQSPSNKVTEKGKDVELRCDPISGHTALYWYRQSLGQGLEFLIYFQGNSAPDKSGLPSDRFSAERTGGSVSTLTIQRTQQEDSAVYLCASSYQRGQETQYFGPGTRLLVL.

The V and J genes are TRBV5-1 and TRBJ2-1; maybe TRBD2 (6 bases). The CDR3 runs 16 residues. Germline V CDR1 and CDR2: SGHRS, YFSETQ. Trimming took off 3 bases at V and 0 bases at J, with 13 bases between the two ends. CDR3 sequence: CASSSNPAGSYNEQFF. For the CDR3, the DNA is TGCGCCAGCAGCTCAAACCCAGCGGGCTCCTACAATGAGCAGTTCTTC.

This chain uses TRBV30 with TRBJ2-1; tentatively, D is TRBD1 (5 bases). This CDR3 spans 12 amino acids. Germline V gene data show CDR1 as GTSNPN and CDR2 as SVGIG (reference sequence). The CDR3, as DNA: TGTGCACTAACCCCCCAGGGCTATGAGCAGTTCTTC. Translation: CALTPQGYEQFF.

CDR3 bases: TGTGCCAGCAGCCAAGAGGGGCGCCGTGGTAGGCCCCAGCATTTT. It yields the protein CASSQEGRRGRPQHF. The V and J genes are TRBV4-2 and TRBJ1-5, with D possibly TRBD1 on 5 matching bases. V lost 0 bases, J lost 9 bases, and 15 bases lay in between. Germline V CDR1 and CDR2: LGHNA, YNFKEQ. This CDR3 has 15 residues.

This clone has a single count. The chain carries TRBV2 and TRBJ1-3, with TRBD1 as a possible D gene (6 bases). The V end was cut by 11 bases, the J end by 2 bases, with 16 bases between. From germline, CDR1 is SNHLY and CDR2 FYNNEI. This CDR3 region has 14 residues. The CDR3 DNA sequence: TGTGCCGGCCGAACAGGGAACACTGGAAACACCATATATTTT. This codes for CAGRTGNTGNTIYF.

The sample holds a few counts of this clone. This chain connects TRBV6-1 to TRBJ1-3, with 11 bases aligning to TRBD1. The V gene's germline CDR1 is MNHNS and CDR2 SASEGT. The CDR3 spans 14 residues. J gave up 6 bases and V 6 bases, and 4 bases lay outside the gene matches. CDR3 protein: CASRDRGRTNTIYF. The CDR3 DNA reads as TGTGCCAGCAGGGACAGGGGGCGTACAAACACCATATATTTT.

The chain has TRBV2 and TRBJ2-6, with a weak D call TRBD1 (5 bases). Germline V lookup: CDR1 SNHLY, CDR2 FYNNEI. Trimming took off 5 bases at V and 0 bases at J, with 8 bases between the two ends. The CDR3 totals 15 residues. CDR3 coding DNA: TGTGCCAGCAGTTCGCAGGGCTCTGGGGCCAACGTCCTGACTTTC. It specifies CASSSQGSGANVLTF.

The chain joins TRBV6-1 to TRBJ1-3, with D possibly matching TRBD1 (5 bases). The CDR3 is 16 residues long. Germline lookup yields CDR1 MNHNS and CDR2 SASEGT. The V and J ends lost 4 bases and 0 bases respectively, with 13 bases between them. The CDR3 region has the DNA TGTGCCAGCAGTGGAGGGACTGCAGGCTCTGGAAACACCATATATTTT. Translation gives CASSGGTAGSGNTIYF.